This TCR beta chain was observed in a study of blood T cell repertoires in COVID-19. The method was immunoSEQ multiplex PCR; TCRdb's version includes in-frame clones alone and lacks a portion of them. Among 65,000 to 75,000 clones listed, about 84% were seen once. This CDR3 contains 14 residues. J was trimmed by 6 bases and V by 7 bases; bases with no gene match: 8. Germline-derived CDR1 and CDR2 are MRHNA and SNTAGT. The receptor's source is a human donor in a cohort sampled during active COVID-19. V and J are TRBV6-4 and TRBJ2-7; TRBD1 matches at 11 bases. Sequenced input: peripheral blood. The CDR3 spells CASTLDRGLSEQYF. In DNA form, the CDR3 reads TGTGCCAGCACCCTGGACAGGGGGCTGTCCGAGCAGTACTTC.